The present entry profiles one T cell receptor beta chain with its context. Per the study methods: Reference gene primers were amplified, and this amplification served to estimate nucleated cell counts. Assay used: immunoSEQ multiplex PCR; TCRdb lists only in-frame clones, some missing. V, J and clone size are those of that table, while D and trimming were read from the DNA. The sample has about 170,000 clones, around 80% seen once. The CDR3 totals 14 residues. Germline CDR1 LNHDA, CDR2 SQIVND (reference sequence). Trimming took 6 bases from V and 7 from J, leaving 15 bases between them. The entry originates in a study of blood T cell repertoires in COVID-19. Study details: COVID-19 samples, acute and convalescent, were from the United States, Italy and Spain. The analysed material was cDNA or gDNA that came from T cells, B-cell-depleted T cells, or PBMCs.

The sample taken for sequencing was peripheral blood. The TCR was taken from a woman aged 60-70 years with acute or convalescent COVID-19. This chain uses TRBV19 with TRBJ2-2; possible D gene TRBD1, 7 bases. The CDR3 DNA follows: TGTGCCAGTAGCCCCTCCAGGGGGGTCGGGGAGCTGTTTTTT. Its protein product is CASSPSRGVGELFF.